The sequence of this T cell receptor beta chain was determined in a study of tissue T cells after allogeneic stem cell transplantation. Study at large: Pathologist review favored tissue samples showing histologically apparent lymphocytes.

TCRdb's copy holds only in-frame clones and misses some; the assay was immunoSEQ multiplex PCR. The table shows about 6,300 clones, with just under 70% occurring only once. Findings of the study overall: This small cohort was clinically heterogeneous, and sampling depth was a limitation. Only a limited share of tissue TCRs appeared in blood or spleen.

CDR1 SGHNT and CDR2 YYREEE come from the germline V gene (reference sequence). Trimming left V 0 bases short and J 1 base short, with 9 bases between. The CDR3 contains 15 residues. Retrospectively chosen non-transplant comparators had other cancers and at least five gastrointestinal samples, without known gastrointestinal disease. Regarding this clone: The antigen is undetermined.

The J gene is TRBJ2-3, the V gene TRBV5-4, with D perhaps matching TRBD2 (5 bases). The source is a woman aged 18-50 years with breast cancer. Specimen: tissue from the stomach, collected at autopsy. The CDR3 sequence: CASSLVSSRTDTQYF. As DNA, the CDR3 is TGTGCCAGCAGCTTGGTGTCTAGCCGCACAGATACGCAGTATTTT.